Included here is one TCR beta chain sequence, with context. The data originate from a study of cytomegalovirus exposure and HLA in healthy donors. Use of 60 Vbeta and 13 Jbeta primers characterized the PCR. Clones were read by immunoSEQ multiplex PCR, and TCRdb kept only the in-frame ones, dropping some. The ten most abundant clones cover 0.75% to 1% of a sample with fewer than 250,000 clones. The CDR3 has 18 residues. Germline V gene lookup returns CDR1 MNHNS and CDR2 SASEGT. With V trimmed by 2 bases and J by 0 bases, 10 bases remained unmatched. Sequenced input: PBMCs. V and J are TRBV6-1 and TRBJ2-5, with 9 bases that match TRBD2. The TCR comes from a young woman in good health and CMV-seropositive. The CDR3 is CASSEKASGGPYQETQYF. Here the CDR3 DNA reads TGTGCCAGCAGTGAAAAAGCCAGCGGGGGGCCGTACCAAGAGACCCAGTACTTC.